The 26 T cell receptor beta chains in this list originate from one sample, sequenced in a study of CD4 T cells in relation to SARS-CoV-2 and coronaviruses. Clones were sequenced by immunoSEQ multiplex PCR, and TCRdb holds only the in-frame ones, with some missing. The sample comprises about 22,000 clones, under 85% of which are singletons, and roughly 16% rests with the top ten. The antigens of these receptors remain unknown. CD4+ T cells from unexposed donors were obtained before the COVID-19 pandemic (2011-2018). The cells were cultured for about ten days before CD4+ T cells were isolated. The source material was CD4+ T cells from PBMCs, cultured in vitro. The receptors here all came from a human donor in good health.

J is TRBJ1-5 and V is TRBV30, with D maybe TRBD1 (6 bases). This CDR3 is 16 amino acids long. CDR1 and CDR2 (germline): GTSNPN, SVGIG (reference sequence). The V end lost 0 bases, the J end lost 2 bases, and 14 bases lay between the germline ends. CDR3 region: CAWSVMGYRGNQPQHF. CDR3 nucleotides: TGTGCCTGGAGTGTAATGGGATACAGGGGCAATCAGCCCCAGCATTTT.

V usage is TRBV7-9 and J usage is TRBJ1-4, with D unclear. V was clipped by 2 bases and J by 8 bases, with 18 bases between them. Looked up from germline, CDR1 is SEHNR and CDR2 is FQNEAQ (reference sequence). The CDR3 runs to 16 residues. The CDR3 is CASSLISGWSREKLFF. DNA for the CDR3: TGTGCCAGCAGCTTAATTAGCGGTTGGTCCCGGGAAAAACTGTTTTTT.

In this sample, this clone turned up a few times. V and J are TRBV28 and TRBJ1-4; D is possibly TRBD1 (5 bases). CDR1 and CDR2 from the germline V gene are MDHEN and SYDVKM. The CDR3 runs 11 residues. V lost 10 bases and J 5 bases, leaving 8 bases between the germline ends. CDR3 DNA: TGTGCCACGGGGCTGAATGAAAAACTGTTTTTT. Protein sequence: CATGLNEKLFF.

The CDR3 here is CASSFGGRGTEAFF. In nucleotides, the CDR3 is TGCGCCAGCAGCTTCGGGGGAAGGGGCACTGAAGCTTTCTTT. The chain uses TRBV5-1 and TRBJ1-1, with a weak D call TRBD1 (5 bases). CDR3 length equals 14 residues. V lost 2 bases and J 4 bases, leaving 12 bases between the germline ends. The germline V gene encodes CDR1 SGHRS and CDR2 YFSETQ.

The chain is built from TRBV19 and TRBJ2-1; no clear D. Trimming cost V 1 base and J 8 bases, with 18 bases left between them. This CDR3 region has 16 residues. The germline V gene has CDR1 LNHDA and CDR2 SQIVND (reference sequence). CDR3 protein: CASSIALVVVRDEQFF. CDR3 nucleotides: TGTGCCAGTAGTATAGCCCTGGTGGTAGTCCGAGATGAGCAGTTCTTC.

The V gene is TRBV19, the J gene TRBJ2-4; 13 bases line up with TRBD2. This CDR3 has 16 residues. Unmatched junction bases numbered 9, after V lost 4 bases and J lost 9 bases. Per the germline V gene, CDR1 is LNHDA and CDR2 is SQIVND (reference sequence). The CDR3: CASSTSIRLAGGIQYF. CDR3 DNA: TGTGCCAGTAGTACCTCCATAAGACTAGCGGGAGGCATTCAGTACTTC.

This chain joins TRBV30 and TRBJ1-2; D remains unclear. Trimming removed 3 bases from V and 8 bases from J, with 16 bases in between. Germline CDR1 is GTSNPN and CDR2 is SVGIG (reference sequence). The CDR3 is made up of 13 amino acids. The CDR3 DNA sequence: TGTGCCTGGAGCCCCCACGGTCGAGGAGGCTACACCTTC. This encodes CAWSPHGRGGYTF. The variable domain in full, completed from reference TRBV30 and TRBJ1-2, reads SQTIHQWPATLVQPVGSPLSLECTVEGTSNPNLYWYRQAAGRGLQLLFYSVGIGQISSEVPQNLSASRPQDRQFILSSKKLLLSDSGFYLCAWSPHGRGGYTFGSGTRLTVV.

This chain joins TRBV4-1 and TRBJ2-4; D might be TRBD2 (5 bases). The length of the CDR3 is 20 residues. CDR1 is MGHRA and CDR2 is YSYEKL in the germline V gene. The V end was cut by 3 bases, the J end by 1 base, with 25 bases between. CDR3 region: CASSQPPEMWSPGAKNIQYF. The CDR3 DNA is TGCGCCAGCAGCCAGCCCCCAGAGATGTGGTCGCCGGGGGCCAAAAACATTCAGTACTTC.

V is TRBV5-1 and J is TRBJ2-7; the D gene could be TRBD1 or TRBD2 (5 bases each). Between the trimmed V and J ends, which lost 5 bases and 0 bases, there was a span of 9 bases. Germline CDR1 is SGHRS and CDR2 is YFSETQ. The CDR3 consists of 13 residues. As DNA, the CDR3 is TGCGCCAGCAGAGAGGGGAGCTCCTACGAGCAGTACTTC. Protein: CASREGSSYEQYF.

This clone was detected a few times. V usage is TRBV3-1 (or the pseudogene TRBV3-2) and J usage is TRBJ1-3; no firm D call. Trimming shortened V by 4 bases and J by 4 bases, and 5 bases separated the two germline ends. The CDR3 consists of 12 residues. Per the germline V gene, CDR1 is LGHDT and CDR2 is YNNKEL (reference sequence). CDR3 amino acids: CASSPAGNTIYF. The DNA for the CDR3 is TGTGCCAGCAGCCCAGCCGGAAACACCATATATTTT.

The chain employs TRBV19 and TRBJ1-4; D remains ambiguous. Germline assignment: CDR1 LNHDA and CDR2 SQIVND (reference sequence). This CDR3 is built from 13 residues. Deletions cut 10 bases from V and 0 bases from J, with 9 bases between. The CDR3: CATGYATNEKLFF. The CDR3 DNA reads TGTGCCACGGGTTATGCAACTAATGAAAAACTGTTTTTT.

This clone is termed medium-sized. CDR3 bases: TGTGCCAGCAGTTACCAAGGGTCGATGAACACTGAAGCTTTCTTT. Translated: CASSYQGSMNTEAFF. The V gene is TRBV6-5, the J gene TRBJ1-1, with unresolved D. This CDR3 has 15 residues. CDR1 and CDR2 from the germline V gene are MNHEY and SVGAGI. V dropped 2 bases and J dropped 0 bases, with 10 bases sitting between them.

The rearrangement uses TRBV7-2 and TRBJ1-2, with D maybe TRBD1 (5 bases). The germline V and J ends were trimmed by 3 bases and 3 bases, with 11 bases remaining between them. CDR1 SGHTA and CDR2 FQGNSA come from the germline V gene. This CDR3 spans 14 amino acids. CDR3 coding DNA: TGTGCCAGCAGCTTCAATCAAGGGGACTATGGCTACACCTTC. It codes for CASSFNQGDYGYTF. Looking up the rest from reference TRBV7-2 and TRBJ1-2 gives the full variable domain: GAGVSQSPSNKVTEKGKDVELRCDPISGHTALYWYRQSLGQGLEFLIYFQGNSAPDKSGLPSDRFSAERTGGSVSTLTIQRTQQEDSAVYLCASSFNQGDYGYTFGSGTRLTVV.

The gene calls are TRBV9 and TRBJ1-2; TRBD1 matches at 7 bases. The CDR3 consists of 15 residues. Germline trimming cut 3 bases from V and 1 base from J; bases unmatched to any gene: 6. Germline CDR1 and CDR2: SGDLS and YYNGEE. The CDR3 nucleotides are TGTGCCAGCAGCGCCGGACAGGACCTTAACTATGGCTACACCTTC. It encodes CASSAGQDLNYGYTF.

The chain carries TRBV5-1 and TRBJ2-3; D is possibly TRBD2 (5 bases). The CDR3 contains 15 residues. Per the germline V gene, CDR1 is SGHRS and CDR2 is YFSETQ. The V and J ends lost 0 bases and 2 bases respectively, with 10 bases between them. Here the CDR3 DNA reads TGCGCCAGCAGCTTGGGCGGACTTCACACAGATACGCAGTATTTT. Translation gives CASSLGGLHTDTQYF.

The chain employs TRBV25-1 and TRBJ2-2, with D possibly being TRBD1 (6 bases). CDR3 size: 14 residues. Germline CDR1 and CDR2: MGHDK and SYGVNS. With 6 bases removed from V and 1 base from J, the gap between germline ends came to 9 bases. CDR3: CASRGQQNTGELFF. The CDR3 DNA is TGTGCCAGCAGAGGACAGCAGAACACCGGGGAGCTGTTTTTT.

The chain recombines TRBV6-5 with TRBJ2-7; D remains unclear. This CDR3 has 11 amino acids. Germline V lookup: CDR1 MNHEY, CDR2 SVGAGI. Trimming removed 8 bases at V and 4 bases at J, with 9 bases between. The CDR3 DNA reads as TGTGCCAGCTACTCCCTTTACGAGCAGTACTTC. The encoded protein is CASYSLYEQYF.

The genes are TRBV7-2 and TRBJ2-1; 7 bases line up with TRBD2. CDR3 size: 13 residues. From germline, CDR1 is SGHTA and CDR2 FQGNSA. Germline trimming cut 6 bases from V and 8 bases from J; bases unmatched to any gene: 7. CDR3 DNA: TGTGCCAGCAGTCAACGCCGGGGGGATGAGCAGTTCTTC. Protein: CASSQRRGDEQFF.

The gene calls are TRBV12-5 and TRBJ1-4, with unresolved D. Trimming removed 1 base at V and 7 bases at J, with 16 bases between. This CDR3 region has 16 residues. Germline V CDR1 and CDR2: LGHNT, FRNRAP. As DNA, the CDR3 is TGTGCTAGTGGTTTGGGGTCTTCTAACTGGGGTGAAAAACTGTTTTTT. As protein: CASGLGSSNWGEKLFF.

The chain links TRBV4-1 to TRBJ2-5, with D possibly being TRBD1 (7 bases). The V end lost 7 bases, the J end lost 5 bases, and 20 bases lay between the germline ends. The CDR3 consists of 15 residues. Germline CDR1 is MGHRA and CDR2 is YSYEKL. In DNA, the CDR3 is TGCGCCAGCACCGCCAAGATATCAGGGGGGGAGACCCAGTACTTC. This gives the protein CASTAKISGGETQYF.

This chain joins TRBV5-4 and TRBJ1-4; a weak D match, TRBD1 (5 bases). V was clipped by 3 bases and J by 7 bases, with 16 bases between them. In germline, CDR1 is SGHNT, CDR2 YYREEE (reference sequence). CDR3 length equals 15 residues. In DNA, the CDR3 is TGTGCCAGCAGCTGGGACCCCGCGGGGGGTGAAAAACTGTTTTTT. The encoded protein is CASSWDPAGGEKLFF.

The chain links TRBV10-3 to TRBJ2-7; D is perhaps TRBD1 (5 bases). This CDR3 region has 12 residues. V was shortened by 10 bases and J by 1 base, with 11 bases between the two germline ends. Looked up from germline, CDR1 is ENHRY and CDR2 is SYGVKD. The CDR3 spells CANADSSYEQYF. The CDR3 nucleotides read TGTGCCAACGCAGACAGTTCCTACGAGCAGTACTTC.

The rearrangement joins TRBV30 to TRBJ2-1, with D perhaps assigned TRBD1 or TRBD2 (5 bases each). The CDR3 loop spans 11 amino acids. Trimming removed 4 bases from V and 9 bases from J, with 10 bases in between. CDR1 and CDR2 from the germline V gene are GTSNPN and SVGIG (reference sequence). This CDR3 reads CAWTPGGEQFF. CDR3 nucleotide sequence: TGTGCCTGGACCCCTGGGGGTGAGCAGTTCTTC.

V and J are TRBV5-1 and TRBJ2-7; D gene unclear. V dropped 0 bases and J dropped 5 bases, with 15 bases sitting between them. CDR3 length: 15 residues. Germline V lookup: CDR1 SGHRS, CDR2 YFSETQ. CDR3 DNA: TGCGCCAGCAGCTTGGTCATGGGTAAGCAAAACGAGCAGTACTTC. It encodes CASSLVMGKQNEQYF.

The chain has TRBV9 and TRBJ1-1, with 8 bases that match TRBD1. V trimming: 4 bases; J trimming: 5 bases; junction bases outside the gene matches: 7. Germline assignment: CDR1 SGDLS and CDR2 YYNGEE. The length of the CDR3 is 14 residues. This CDR3 is CASSPRTGITEAFF. CDR3 in DNA: TGTGCCAGCAGCCCGAGGACAGGGATAACTGAAGCTTTCTTT.

The chain couples TRBV11-3 to TRBJ1-2, with D unclear. The CDR3 is 11 amino acids. Germline V gives CDR1 SGHNT, CDR2 YENEEA. Trimming cost V 0 bases and J 6 bases, with 2 bases left between them. The chain's CDR3 is CASSLEDGYTF. The DNA of the CDR3 is TGTGCCAGCAGCTTAGAAGATGGCTACACCTTC.